What follows describes a single T cell receptor (beta chain). These data come from a study of shared clonotypes between healthy human individuals. It was at deep level that the assay was run. Only in-frame clones appear in the TCRdb table, and some are missing; sequencing was by immunoSEQ multiplex PCR. The profile shows roughly 2 million clones, about 94% of them singletons. V lost 2 bases to trimming and J lost 6 bases, with 4 bases between them. The CDR3 extends over 12 amino acids. Germline CDR1 and CDR2: LNHDA and SQIVND (reference sequence). In the naive CD8 group, cells lacked CD45RO and were positively selected for CCR7, so terminally differentiated effector memory CD45RA+ cells were left out.

The sample was naive CD8+ T cells sorted from blood. The chain carries TRBV19 and TRBJ2-2; D is unclear. The sequence derives from a man younger than 35 in good health. CDR3 residues: CASSIRPGELFF. In DNA, the CDR3 is TGTGCCAGTAGTATAAGACCCGGGGAGCTGTTTTTT. The full variable domain, its missing parts supplied by reference TRBV19 and TRBJ2-2, is DGGITQSPKYLFRKEGQNVTLSCEQNLNHDAMYWYRQDPGQGLRLIYYSQIVNDFQKGDIAEGYSVSREKKESFPLTVTSAQKNPTAFYLCASSIRPGELFFGEGSRLTVL.